These 2 T cell receptor beta chains came from one sample sequenced in a study of technical replicates of blood from a few donors. Generated by immunoSEQ multiplex PCR, the TCRdb table keeps only in-frame clones and is missing some. This sample has tens of thousands of clones, with about 95% found just once. Sequencing was performed on T cells isolated from PBMCs. Receptors originate from a human donor in good health.

The chain uses TRBV25-1 and TRBJ2-1; 8 bases agree with TRBD1. The CDR3 is made up of 15 amino acids. The ends lost 8 bases at V and 8 bases at J; junction bases unmatched: 14. In germline, CDR1 is MGHDK, CDR2 SYGVNS. CDR3 in amino acids: CASRGVTGGGDEQFF. Here the CDR3 DNA reads TGTGCCAGCCGAGGGGTAACAGGGGGTGGGGATGAGCAGTTCTTC.

V usage is TRBV11-2 and J usage is TRBJ2-2; 7 bases agree with TRBD1. CDR3 length equals 13 residues. The J segment lost 6 bases and the V segment lost 6 bases, leaving 4 bases of the junction unmatched. Looked up from germline, CDR1 is SGHAT and CDR2 is FQNNGV. CDR3 DNA sequence: TGTGCCAGCAGTCGAGACAGGGCCGGGGAGCTGTTTTTT. Translation: CASSRDRAGELFF. Full variable domain (remainder filled in from reference TRBV11-2 and TRBJ2-2): EAGVAQSPRYKIIEKRQSVAFWCNPISGHATLYWYQQILGQGPKLLIQFQNNGVVDDSQLPKDRFSAERLKGVDSTLKIQPAKLEDSAVYLCASSRDRAGELFFGEGSRLTVL.